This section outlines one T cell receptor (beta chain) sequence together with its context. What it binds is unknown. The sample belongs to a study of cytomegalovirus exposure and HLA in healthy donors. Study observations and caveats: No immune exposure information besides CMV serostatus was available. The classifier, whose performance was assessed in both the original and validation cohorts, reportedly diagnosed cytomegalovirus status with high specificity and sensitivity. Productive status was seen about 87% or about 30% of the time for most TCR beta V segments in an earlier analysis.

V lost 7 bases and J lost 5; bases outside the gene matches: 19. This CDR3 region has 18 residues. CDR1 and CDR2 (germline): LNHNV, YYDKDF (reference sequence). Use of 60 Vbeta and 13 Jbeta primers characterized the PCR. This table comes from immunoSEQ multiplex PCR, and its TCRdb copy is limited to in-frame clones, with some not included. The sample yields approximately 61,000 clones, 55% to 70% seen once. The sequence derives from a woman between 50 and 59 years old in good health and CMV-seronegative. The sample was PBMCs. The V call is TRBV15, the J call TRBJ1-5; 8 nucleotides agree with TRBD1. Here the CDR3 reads CATTPRQGTGWMDQPQHF. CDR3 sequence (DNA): TGTGCCACCACCCCAAGACAGGGGACGGGCTGGATGGATCAGCCCCAGCATTTT.